These T cell receptor beta chains were read from a single sample in a study of OX40 agonist ivuxolimab in advanced cancers. Here immunoSEQ multiplex PCR was the method, and the copy in TCRdb shows in-frame clones only, minus some. This sample has tens of thousands of clones; 75% to 85% occur once, and the top ten carry 0.4% to 0.5%. This specimen was CD4+ or CD8+ T cells sorted from blood, taken in a trial of the OX40 agonist ivuxolimab. These receptors came from an adult with an advanced solid tumor such as melanoma, head and neck, liver or kidney cancer. Each CDR3 is given with its conserved first and last residue.

cdr3_aa	cdr3_length	v_call	j_call
CSVGMAGENQPQHF	14	TRBV29-1	TRBJ1-5
CASSSQGATEAFF	13	TRBV5-1	TRBJ1-1
CASSADLSSYNSPLHF	16	TRBV9	TRBJ1-6
CASTSLRGGGNTEAFF	16	TRBV19	TRBJ1-1
CASRPGGSTDTQYF	14	TRBV7-9	TRBJ2-3
CASSWGGAQDYGYTF	15	TRBV7-9	TRBJ1-2
CASSLGRGNTEAFF	14	TRBV7-3	TRBJ1-1
CASSSGTSGETQYF	14	TRBV5-4	TRBJ2-5
CASSVDQRDTGELFF	15	TRBV9	TRBJ2-2
CAWTPGIYEQYF	12	TRBV30	TRBJ2-7
CASSYITGTSGGSDTQYF	18	TRBV11-2	TRBJ2-3
CASSETGGYGYTF	13	TRBV18	TRBJ1-2
CASSFRLAGGNEQFF	15	TRBV7-8	TRBJ2-1
CASSKGKQDTGELFF	15	TRBV21-1	TRBJ2-2
CASSPAGLGNTIYF	14	TRBV7-8	TRBJ1-3
CASSFFGGGTEAFF	14	TRBV5-1	TRBJ1-1
CASSQIYNEQFF	12	TRBV28	TRBJ2-1
CASSLGVGTEAFF	13	TRBV28	TRBJ1-1
CASSPWTSGDEQYF	14	TRBV14	TRBJ2-7
CALGSTVYGYTF	12	TRBV28	TRBJ1-2
CAWRDLRRELYEQYF	15	TRBV30	TRBJ2-7
CASSVSGRANTGELFF	16	TRBV9	TRBJ2-2
CASSLGTGIGGYTF	14	TRBV7-9	TRBJ1-2
CASSSGVVAGGFTDTQYF	18	TRBV7-2	TRBJ2-3
CASSQNYQPQHF	12	TRBV5-5	TRBJ1-5
CASSWDRAYGYTF	13	TRBV10-1	TRBJ1-2
CASSLRQGALQPQHF	15	TRBV13	TRBJ1-5
CSAHRGPETQYF	12	TRBV29-1	TRBJ2-5
CASSPTGTGDTEAFF	15	TRBV18	TRBJ1-1
CASSVEGHPYNEQFF	15	TRBV9	TRBJ2-1
CASSLTRGRYGYTF	14	TRBV28	TRBJ1-2
CASSRQGQAFF	11	TRBV7-3	TRBJ1-1
CASGVSNEKLFF	12	TRBV27	TRBJ1-4
CASRLTANTEAFF	13	TRBV6-5	TRBJ1-1
CASSSHQGGSEKLFF	15	TRBV28	TRBJ1-4
CASSGTGNNYGYTF	14	TRBV2	TRBJ1-2
CASSRTSGGTQYF	13	TRBV6-5	TRBJ2-5
CASSRDSMNTEAFF	14	TRBV5-1	TRBJ1-1
CASSPRGADYGYTF	14	TRBV28	TRBJ1-2